This entry describes one T cell receptor (beta chain). This entry belongs to a study of blood T cell repertoires in COVID-19. Study in general: Sites in the United States, Italy and Spain provided acute and convalescent COVID-19 samples. PBMCs, B-cell-depleted T cells, or T cells were the source of the cDNA or gDNA that made up the material.

The ends lost 4 bases at V and 8 bases at J; junction bases unmatched: 8. Germline V gene lookup returns CDR1 LNHDA and CDR2 SQIVND (reference sequence). CDR3 length: 16 residues. Methods used by the authors: Reference gene primer amplification gave nucleated cell count estimates. Sequencing used immunoSEQ multiplex PCR; TCRdb keeps in-frame clones, though not all of them. V, J and clone size were drawn from that table, and D and trimming were deduced from the DNA. The table shows 100,000 to 150,000 clones, with over 75% occurring only once. Sequenced input: peripheral blood. This receptor was identified in a man aged 55 to 69 with acute or convalescent COVID-19. The chain employs TRBV19 and TRBJ1-6, with 10 bases aligning to TRBD1. The CDR3 sequence is CASSTRDRGFDSPLHF. DNA of the CDR3: TGTGCCAGTAGTACCCGGGACAGGGGTTTCGATTCACCCCTCCACTTT.